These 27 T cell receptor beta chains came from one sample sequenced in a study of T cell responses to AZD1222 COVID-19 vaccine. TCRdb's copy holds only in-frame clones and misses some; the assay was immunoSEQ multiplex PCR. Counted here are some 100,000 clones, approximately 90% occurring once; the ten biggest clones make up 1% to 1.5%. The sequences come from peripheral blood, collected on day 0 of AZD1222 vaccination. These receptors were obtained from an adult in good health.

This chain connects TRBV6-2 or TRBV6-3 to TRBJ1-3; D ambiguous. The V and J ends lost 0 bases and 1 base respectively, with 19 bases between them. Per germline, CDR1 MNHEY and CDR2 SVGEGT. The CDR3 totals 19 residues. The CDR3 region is CASSYSIPRSGLSGNTIYF. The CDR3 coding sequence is TGTGCCAGCAGTTACTCGATCCCCCGCTCGGGCCTTTCTGGAAACACCATATATTTT.

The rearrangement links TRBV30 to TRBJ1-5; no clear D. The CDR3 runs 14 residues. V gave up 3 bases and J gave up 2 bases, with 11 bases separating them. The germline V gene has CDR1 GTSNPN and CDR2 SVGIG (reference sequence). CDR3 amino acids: CAWRARRGNQPQHF. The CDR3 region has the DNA TGTGCCTGGAGAGCGCGAAGAGGCAATCAGCCCCAGCATTTT. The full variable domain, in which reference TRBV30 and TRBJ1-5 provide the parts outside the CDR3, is SQTIHQWPATLVQPVGSPLSLECTVEGTSNPNLYWYRQAAGRGLQLLFYSVGIGQISSEVPQNLSASRPQDRQFILSSKKLLLSDSGFYLCAWRARRGNQPQHFGDGTRLSIL.

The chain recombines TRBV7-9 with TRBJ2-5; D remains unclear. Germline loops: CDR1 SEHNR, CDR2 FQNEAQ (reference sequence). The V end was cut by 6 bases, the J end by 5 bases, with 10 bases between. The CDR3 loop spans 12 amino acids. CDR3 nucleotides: TGTGCCAGCAGTTACATTGGCGAGACCCAGTACTTC. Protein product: CASSYIGETQYF.

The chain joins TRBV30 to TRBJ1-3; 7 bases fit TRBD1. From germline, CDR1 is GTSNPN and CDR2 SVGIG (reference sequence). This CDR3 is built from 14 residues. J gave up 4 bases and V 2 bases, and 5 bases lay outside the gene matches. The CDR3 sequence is CAWSRTGRGNTIYF. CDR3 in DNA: TGTGCCTGGAGTAGGACAGGCCGGGGAAACACCATATATTTT.

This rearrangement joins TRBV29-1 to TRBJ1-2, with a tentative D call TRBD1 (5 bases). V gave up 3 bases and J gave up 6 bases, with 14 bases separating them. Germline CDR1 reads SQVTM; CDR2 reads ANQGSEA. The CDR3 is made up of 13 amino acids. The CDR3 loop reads CSVDQGLVDGYTF. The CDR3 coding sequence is TGCAGCGTTGATCAGGGTCTAGTGGATGGCTACACCTTC.

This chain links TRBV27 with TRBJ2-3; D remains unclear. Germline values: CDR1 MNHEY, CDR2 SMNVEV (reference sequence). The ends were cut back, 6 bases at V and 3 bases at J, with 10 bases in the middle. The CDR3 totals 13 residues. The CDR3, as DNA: TGTGCCAGCAGCCTAACCGGAACAGATACGCAGTATTTT. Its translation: CASSLTGTDTQYF.

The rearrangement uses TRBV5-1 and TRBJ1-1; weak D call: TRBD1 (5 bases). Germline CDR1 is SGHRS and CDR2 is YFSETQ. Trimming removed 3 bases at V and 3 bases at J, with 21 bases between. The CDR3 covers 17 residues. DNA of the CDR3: TGCGCCAGCAGCTCGCTGCCAGGGCAAGGGTGGGACACTGAAGCTTTCTTT. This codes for CASSSLPGQGWDTEAFF.

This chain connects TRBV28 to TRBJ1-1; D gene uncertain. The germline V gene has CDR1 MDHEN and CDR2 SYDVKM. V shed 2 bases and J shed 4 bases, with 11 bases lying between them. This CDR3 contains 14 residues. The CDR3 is CASSLAAGTTEAFF. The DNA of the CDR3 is TGTGCCAGCAGTTTAGCCGCGGGTACCACTGAAGCTTTCTTT.

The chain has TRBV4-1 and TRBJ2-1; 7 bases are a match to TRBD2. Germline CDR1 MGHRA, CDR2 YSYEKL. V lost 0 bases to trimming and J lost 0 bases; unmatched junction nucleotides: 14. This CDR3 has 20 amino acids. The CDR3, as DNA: TGCGCCAGCAGCCAAGACGGGGGACCATGGGAGGGTAGCTCCTACAATGAGCAGTTCTTC. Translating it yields CASSQDGGPWEGSSYNEQFF.

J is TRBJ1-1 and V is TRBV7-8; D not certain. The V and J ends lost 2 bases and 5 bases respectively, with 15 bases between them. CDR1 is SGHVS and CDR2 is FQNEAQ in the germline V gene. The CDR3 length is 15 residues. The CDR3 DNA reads TGTGCCAGCAGCTTACGGTCCGGGGTTGTAACTGAAGCTTTCTTT. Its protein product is CASSLRSGVVTEAFF. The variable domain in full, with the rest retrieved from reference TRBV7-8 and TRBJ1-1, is GAGVSQSPRYKVAKRGQDVALRCDPISGHVSLFWYQQALGQGPEFLTYFQNEAQLDKSGLPSDRFFAERPEGSVSTLKIQRTQQEDSAVYLCASSLRSGVVTEAFFGQGTRLTVV.

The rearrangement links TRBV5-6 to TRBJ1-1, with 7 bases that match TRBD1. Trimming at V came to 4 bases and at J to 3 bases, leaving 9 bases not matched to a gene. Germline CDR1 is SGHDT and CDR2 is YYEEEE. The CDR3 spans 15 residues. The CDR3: CASSASVTGDTEAFF. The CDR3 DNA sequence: TGTGCCAGCAGCGCGAGCGTTACAGGGGACACTGAAGCTTTCTTT.

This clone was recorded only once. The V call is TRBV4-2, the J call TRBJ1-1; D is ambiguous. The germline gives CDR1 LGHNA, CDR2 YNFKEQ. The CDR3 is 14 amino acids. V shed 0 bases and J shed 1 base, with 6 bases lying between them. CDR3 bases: TGTGCCAGCAGCCAAGATACCTGGAACACTGAAGCTTTCTTT. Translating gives CASSQDTWNTEAFF.

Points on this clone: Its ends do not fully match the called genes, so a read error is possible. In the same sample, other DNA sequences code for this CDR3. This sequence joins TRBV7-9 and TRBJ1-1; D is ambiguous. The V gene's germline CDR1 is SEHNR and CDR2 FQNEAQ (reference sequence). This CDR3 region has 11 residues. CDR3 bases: TGTGCCAGCAGCTTGAACGCTGAAGCTTTCTTT. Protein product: CASSLNAEAFF.

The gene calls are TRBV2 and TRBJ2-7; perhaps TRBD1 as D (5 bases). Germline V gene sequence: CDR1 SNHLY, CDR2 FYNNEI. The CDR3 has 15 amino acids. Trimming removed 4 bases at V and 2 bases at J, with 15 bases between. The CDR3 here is CASSASGSFAYEQYF. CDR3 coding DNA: TGTGCCAGCAGTGCCTCAGGGTCTTTCGCCTACGAGCAGTACTTC.

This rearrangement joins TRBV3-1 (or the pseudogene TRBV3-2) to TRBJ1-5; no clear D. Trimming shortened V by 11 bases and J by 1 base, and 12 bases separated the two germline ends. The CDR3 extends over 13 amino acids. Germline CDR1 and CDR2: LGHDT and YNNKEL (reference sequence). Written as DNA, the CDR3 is TGTGCCTTCGCGGGTCCAAGCAATCAGCCCCAGCATTTT. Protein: CAFAGPSNQPQHF.

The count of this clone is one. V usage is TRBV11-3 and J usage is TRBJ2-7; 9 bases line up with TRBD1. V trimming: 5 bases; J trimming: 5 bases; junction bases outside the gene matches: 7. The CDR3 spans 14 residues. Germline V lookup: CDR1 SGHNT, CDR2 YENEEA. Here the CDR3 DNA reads TGTGCCAGCAGCGACGGGACAGGGTCCCACGAGCAGTACTTC. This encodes CASSDGTGSHEQYF.

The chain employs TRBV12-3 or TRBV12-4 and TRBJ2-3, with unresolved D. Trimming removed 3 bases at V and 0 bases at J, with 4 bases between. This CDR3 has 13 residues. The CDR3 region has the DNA TGTGCCAGCAGTTTGACTAGCACAGATACGCAGTATTTT. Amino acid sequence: CASSLTSTDTQYF.

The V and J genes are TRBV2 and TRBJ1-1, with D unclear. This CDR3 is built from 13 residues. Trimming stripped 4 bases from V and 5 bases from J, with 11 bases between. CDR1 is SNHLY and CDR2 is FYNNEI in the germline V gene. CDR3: CASSVARMTEAFF. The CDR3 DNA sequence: TGTGCCAGCAGTGTTGCCAGAATGACTGAAGCTTTCTTT.

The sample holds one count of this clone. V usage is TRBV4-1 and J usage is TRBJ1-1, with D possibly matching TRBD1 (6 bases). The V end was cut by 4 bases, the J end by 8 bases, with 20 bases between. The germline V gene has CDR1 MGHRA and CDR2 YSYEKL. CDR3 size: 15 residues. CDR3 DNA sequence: TGCGCCAGCAGCCTTACGGGGGGGCTGGGTCACGAAGCTTTCTTT. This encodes CASSLTGGLGHEAFF.

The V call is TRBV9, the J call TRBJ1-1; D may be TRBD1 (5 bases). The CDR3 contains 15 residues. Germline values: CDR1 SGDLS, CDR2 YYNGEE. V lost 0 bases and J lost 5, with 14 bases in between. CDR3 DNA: TGTGCCAGCAGCGTAGGGAGGGGAGGAGAAACTGAAGCTTTCTTT. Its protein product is CASSVGRGGETEAFF.

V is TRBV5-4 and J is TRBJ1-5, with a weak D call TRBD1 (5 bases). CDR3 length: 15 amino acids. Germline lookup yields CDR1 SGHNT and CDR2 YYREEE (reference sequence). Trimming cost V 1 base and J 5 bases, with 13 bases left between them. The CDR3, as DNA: TGTGCCAGCAGCTTGTGGGGACGGACCGATCAGCCCCAGCATTTT. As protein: CASSLWGRTDQPQHF.

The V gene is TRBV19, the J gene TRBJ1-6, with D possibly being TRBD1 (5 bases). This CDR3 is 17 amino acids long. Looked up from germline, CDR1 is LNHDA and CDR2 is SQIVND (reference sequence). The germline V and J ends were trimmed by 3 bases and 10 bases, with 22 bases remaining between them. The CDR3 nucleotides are TGTGCCAGTAGTATCGAATTCGGGACGGACGGAAGATCACCCCTCCACTTT. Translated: CASSIEFGTDGRSPLHF. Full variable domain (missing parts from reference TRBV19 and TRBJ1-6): DGGITQSPKYLFRKEGQNVTLSCEQNLNHDAMYWYRQDPGQGLRLIYYSQIVNDFQKGDIAEGYSVSREKKESFPLTVTSAQKNPTAFYLCASSIEFGTDGRSPLHFGNGTRLTVT.

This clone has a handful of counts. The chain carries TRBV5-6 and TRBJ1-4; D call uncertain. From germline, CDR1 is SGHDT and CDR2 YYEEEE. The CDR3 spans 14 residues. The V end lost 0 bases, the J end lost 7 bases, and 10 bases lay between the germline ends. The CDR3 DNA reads TGTGCCAGCAGCTTGGTGGGAAAGGGTGAAAAACTGTTTTTT. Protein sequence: CASSLVGKGEKLFF. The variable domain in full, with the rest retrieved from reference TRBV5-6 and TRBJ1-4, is DAGVTQSPTHLIKTRGQQVTLRCSPKSGHDTVSWYQQALGQGPQFIFQYYEEEERQRGNFPDRFSGHQFPNYSSELNVNALLLGDSALYLCASSLVGKGEKLFFGSGTQLSVL.

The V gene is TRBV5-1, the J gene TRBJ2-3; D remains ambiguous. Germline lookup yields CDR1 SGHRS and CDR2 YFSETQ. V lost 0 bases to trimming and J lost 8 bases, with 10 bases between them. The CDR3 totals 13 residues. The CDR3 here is CASSLDLVGTQYF. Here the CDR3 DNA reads TGCGCCAGCAGCTTGGACCTAGTAGGTACGCAGTATTTT.

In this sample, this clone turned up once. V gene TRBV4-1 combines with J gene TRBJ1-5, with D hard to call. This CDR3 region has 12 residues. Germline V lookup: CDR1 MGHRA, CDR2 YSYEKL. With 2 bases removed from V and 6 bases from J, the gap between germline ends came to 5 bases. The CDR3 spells CASSQIGQPQHF. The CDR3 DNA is TGCGCCAGCAGCCAAATAGGTCAGCCCCAGCATTTT.

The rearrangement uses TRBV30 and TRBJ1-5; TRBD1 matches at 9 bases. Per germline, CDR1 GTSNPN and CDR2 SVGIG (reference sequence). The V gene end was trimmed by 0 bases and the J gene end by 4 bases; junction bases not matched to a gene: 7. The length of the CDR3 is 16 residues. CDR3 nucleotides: TGTGCCTGGAGTGTATGGACGGGACAGGGTAATCAGCCCCAGCATTTT. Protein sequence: CAWSVWTGQGNQPQHF.

The CDR3 protein is CASSPLQGPNTEAFF. The CDR3 DNA reads TGTGCCAGCTCACCTCTCCAGGGACCGAACACTGAAGCTTTCTTT. The V call is TRBV18, the J call TRBJ1-1, with D possibly being TRBD1 (5 bases). The V end was cut by 3 bases, the J end by 1 base, with 12 bases between. This CDR3 is 15 amino acids long. CDR1 is KGHSH, CDR2 LQKENI, per germline. The full variable domain, its missing parts supplied by reference TRBV18 and TRBJ1-1, is NAGVMQNPRHLVRRRGQEARLRCSPMKGHSHVYWYRQLPEEGLKFMVYLQKENIIDESGMPKERFSAEFPKEGPSILRIQQVVRGDSAAYFCASSPLQGPNTEAFFGQGTRLTVV.